This T cell receptor beta chain appears in the sequencing data of a study of long-term antiretroviral therapy in people with HIV. Overall study: Collection of the earliest samples took place about a decade ahead of the 2015 immediate-ART recommendation. General study results and limits: Repertoires in HIV (unlike those of controls) had narrower CDR3 length ranges. Clones expanded before ART dominated the repertoire at all time points.

Version v3.0 of the immunoSEQ assay ran at survey level. What sequencing targeted per sample was 40,000-50,000 T-cell genomes. Profiling relied on immunoSEQ multiplex PCR, and the TCRdb table lists in-frame clones only, not all of them. The repertoire holds 25,000 to 35,000 clones, with around 85% as singletons. Germline V gene data show CDR1 as SEHNR and CDR2 as FQNEAQ (reference sequence). There are 14 residues in the CDR3. Trimming cost V 3 bases and J 2 bases, with 10 bases left between them. Regarding this clone: Its antigen is still unknown.

The chain joins TRBV7-9 to TRBJ2-5, with a possible D match to TRBD2 (5 bases). The specimen was unsorted PBMCs, collected approximately 5 years before starting antiretroviral therapy. This clonotype was obtained from a man in his fifties or sixties with HIV. This CDR3 is CASSFRGVQETQYF. The CDR3, as DNA: TGTGCCAGCAGCTTTCGGGGTGTTCAAGAGACCCAGTACTTC.